The present T cell receptor (beta chain) was sequenced within a study of cytotoxic CD8 clonotypes in ibrutinib-treated CLL (dated by TCRdb to the early 2020s). Regarding the complete study: The cohort was composed of some ten relapsed/refractory and roughly 16 treatment-naive patients; IGHV unmutated status was identified in 17 patients. The response samples were drawn at a median of approximately 11 months into treatment, with a range of roughly 6 to 36 months. Partial responses were observed in approximately 24 patients and complete responses in 2; after a median follow-up of around 64 months, remission was maintained in roughly 15 patients and progression was observed in some twelve. Cryopreserved peripheral blood mononuclear cells were obtained before treatment, at response, and at either sustained remission or disease progression. An average of 255,043 productive templates and tens of thousands of productive rearrangements was obtained per sample. Of the 80 to 95 participants in the trial, about two dozen had longitudinal samples available. Every remission and progressive disease sample was obtained while ibrutinib was still being received by the patients. What the research found in general, with its limitations: Baseline clonality was found to be higher than that of age-matched healthy donors and was strongly correlated with circulating CD8+ T-cell counts. An increase in clonality was observed at ibrutinib response, with clonality remaining stable during sustained remission and falling back toward baseline at progression. Public clonotypes were rare and either shrank or stayed stable during treatment, and the rise in clonality at ibrutinib response reflected expansion of private clonotypes. Sustained-remission and progressing patients did not have matched sampling times, and lymph node repertoires were not examined.

Details on this clone: Its target antigen remains unknown. The sample holds no much larger clone one base away, and base qualities are not on file.

The goal of deep resolution MiSeq sequencing was a depth between 1 in 1 million and 1 in 200,000 T cells, and coverage averaged 10x per clonotype. TCR beta libraries were generated with the immunoSEQ hsTCRB Kit. Turning to the authors' computational methods: The data were analyzed with ImmunoSEQ Analyzer and ImmunoSEQ Data Assistant, and V, D and J gene assignments followed IMGT definitions. Clonality, which ranges from 0 to 1, was calculated as one minus the normalized Shannon entropy of productive rearrangement frequencies. Only overrepresented clonotypes making up at least 0.05% of the repertoire of each patient were included in the public clonotype analysis. Fewer than 15 age-matched healthy donor repertoires from immuneACCESS served as clonality controls. TCRdb holds this immuneACCESS table with in-frame rearrangements only. Some clones are missing; in checked studies, unresolved V genes explain under half, and the rest has no known cause. The V and J calls and the clone size are those of that table, but D and trimming were determined from the DNA. For this sample the table gives tens of thousands of clones, of which about 69% were detected only once. The biggest ten clones account for about 22% of the sample.

CDR1 ENHRY and CDR2 SYGVKD are derived from the germline V gene. V is reduced by 0 bases and J by 4 bases, leaving a spacing of 10 bases between them. The cysteine opens and the phenylalanine closes a CDR3 of 15 amino acids. Only the CDR3 region is kept as DNA, spanning 45 bases read in frame from base 1. The sample's time point label is to be understood as: around 25 months on ibrutinib. Roughly 2.2 micrograms of genomic DNA were extracted from cryopreserved PBMCs for TCR beta library preparation. Longitudinal blood samples from CLL patients on ibrutinib monotherapy underwent high-throughput TCR beta sequencing. The patients took part in an open-label, single-center phase 2 trial of ibrutinib monotherapy.

The sample consisted of PBMCs, taken after 24 months of ibrutinib treatment. The chain is made from TRBV10-3 and TRBJ1-5, and possibly TRBD1, on 5 matching bases. The TCR comes from a human donor with chronic lymphocytic leukemia. The CDR3 in this case is CAISESGGGNQPQHF. The nucleotide sequence is TGTGCCATCAGTGAGTCGGGGGGTGGGAATCAGCCCCAGCATTTT.